These T cell receptor beta chains were read from a single sample in a study of shared clonotypes between healthy human individuals. The data were produced by immunoSEQ multiplex PCR, yet TCRdb's version contains in-frame clones alone and is incomplete. The sample carries 500,000 to 700,000 clones, 85% to 95% recorded once. The sequencing sample was made of naive CD8+ T cells sorted from blood. Source of these receptors: a young woman in good health. Both conserved end residues are part of each CDR3. The D gene is left open where the match is weak. The listing skips clone size in some rows; elsewhere it reads once, few, many or a size class.

v_call,d_call,j_call,clone_size,cdr3_nt,cdr3_aa
TRBV28,.,TRBJ1-2,.,TGTGCCAGCAGCATATCCGGGACGGACTATGGCTACACCTTC,CASSISGTDYGYTF
TRBV28,TRBD1,TRBJ1-3,.,TGTGCCAGCAGTTCAGGGGGAACTGGAAACACCATATATTTT,CASSSGGTGNTIYF
TRBV9,.,TRBJ2-5,.,TGTGCCAGCAGCGTAGCCGGAGTCAAGGGGGAGACCCAGTACTTC,CASSVAGVKGETQYF
TRBV6-5,.,TRBJ2-7,.,TGTGCCAGCAGTTACGCCGGGGGAAGATTCTACGAGCAGTACTTC,CASSYAGGRFYEQYF
TRBV6-6,.,TRBJ2-7,.,TGTGCCAGCAGTTACTCCTGGCATAACTACGAGCAGTACTTC,CASSYSWHNYEQYF
TRBV27,TRBD2,TRBJ2-2,once,TGTGCCAGCAGTTTAGTGGGAGGGACCGGGGAGCTGTTTTTT,CASSLVGGTGELFF
TRBV13,TRBD2,TRBJ2-3,.,TGTGCCAGCAGCCAGGGACTAGCGGGGAGCACAGATACGCAGTATTTT,CASSQGLAGSTDTQYF
TRBV27,.,TRBJ2-1,.,TGTGCCAGCAGTTTTACAGGATTCTACAATGAGCAGTTCTTC,CASSFTGFYNEQFF
TRBV28,.,TRBJ2-7,.,TGTGCCAGCCTTAAATGGGGGTTTGGGTTCCACGAGCAGTACTTC,CASLKWGFGFHEQYF
TRBV10-3,.,TRBJ2-1,.,TGTGCCATCAGTGAGTCGCCGGGAAGGGGTGGTGAGCAGTTCTTC,CAISESPGRGGEQFF
TRBV27,.,TRBJ2-3,.,TGTGCCAGCAGTTTAACTTCTAGCACAGATACGCAGTATTTT,CASSLTSSTDTQYF
TRBV5-5,TRBD1,TRBJ1-2,.,TGTGCCAGCAGCATATCGGGACAGGGGTATGGCTACACCTTC,CASSISGQGYGYTF
TRBV27,.,TRBJ2-1,.,TGTGCCAGCAGTCCCGGACTAGGGGGGAATGAGCAGTTCTTC,CASSPGLGGNEQFF
TRBV19,TRBD1,TRBJ1-1,.,TGTGCCAGTAATCTCGACAGGGAGGGCCCGAACACTGAAGCTTTCTTT,CASNLDREGPNTEAFF
TRBV10-3,TRBD1,TRBJ1-5,.,TGTGCCATCACCAGAGACAGGGGAAGCAATCAGCCCCAGCATTTT,CAITRDRGSNQPQHF
TRBV11-3,TRBD1,TRBJ2-7,.,TGTGCCAGCAGCTTGTCAGGGGGACCGACGTACGAGCAGTACTTC,CASSLSGGPTYEQYF
TRBV28,.,TRBJ2-7,.,TGTGCCAGCAGTCCTACCTCCGGGTCCTCCTACGAGCAGTACTTC,CASSPTSGSSYEQYF
TRBV28,.,TRBJ1-1,.,TGTGCCAGCAGTCCCCCCGAGGGACTGAACACTGAAGCTTTCTTT,CASSPPEGLNTEAFF
TRBV28,.,TRBJ2-7,few,TGTGCCAGCAGTACCGGGAGCACCTACGAGCAGTACTTC,CASSTGSTYEQYF
TRBV5-1,TRBD2,TRBJ2-5,.,TGCGCCAGCAGCCTGGGACTAGCGGAGAGAAAAGAGACCCAGTACTTC,CASSLGLAERKETQYF
TRBV5-4,.,TRBJ2-5,.,TGTGCCAGCAGCTTGGGCAGTTTTATCGCCCAAGAGACCCAGTACTTC,CASSLGSFIAQETQYF
TRBV4-1,TRBD1,TRBJ2-1,.,TGCGCCAGCAGCCAATACAGGGGGATCTACAATGAGCAGTTCTTC,CASSQYRGIYNEQFF
TRBV7-9,.,TRBJ1-2,.,TGCGCCACCCAGCCGGGAAGTGGCTACACCTTC,CATQPGSGYTF
TRBV7-5,.,TRBJ2-1,.,TGTGTCAGAAGCAAAGACCAGCGGGATCTGGTTAATGAGCAGTTCTTC,CVRSKDQRDLVNEQFF
TRBV5-4,TRBD2,TRBJ2-7,.,TGTGCCAGCAGCAAAGGGACTAGCGGGATTAGTAAGTCCTACGAGCAGTACTTC,CASSKGTSGISKSYEQYF
TRBV5-1,.,TRBJ1-1,.,TGCGCCAGCAGCTTGGCCATTGTCAGAGAGAACACTGAAGCTTTCTTT,CASSLAIVRENTEAFF
TRBV29-1,.,TRBJ2-3,.,TGCAGCGTTGCGTCAGGTCATAGCACAGATACGCAGTATTTT,CSVASGHSTDTQYF
TRBV7-9,.,TRBJ2-7,few,TGTGCCAGCAGCCCGGGACCGTTGGAGCAGTACTTC,CASSPGPLEQYF
TRBV20-1,.,TRBJ2-7,.,TGCAGTGCTAGAGACAGCTACGAGCAGTACTTC,CSARDSYEQYF
TRBV14,.,TRBJ2-7,.,TGTGCCAGCAGCTCCACTTGGAGGCCCTACGAGCAGTACTTC,CASSSTWRPYEQYF
TRBV7-3,.,TRBJ2-2,.,TGTGCCAGCAGCTTATTCGACACCGGGGAGCTGTTTTTT,CASSLFDTGELFF
TRBV28,.,TRBJ1-5,.,TGTGCCAGCAGCCCGCATTCTAGCAATCAGCCCCAGCATTTT,CASSPHSSNQPQHF
TRBV7-9,.,TRBJ2-7,.,TGTGCCAGCAGGTCTGAGCTAGCGTACGAGCAGTACTTC,CASRSELAYEQYF
TRBV19,.,TRBJ1-2,.,TGTGCCACAGGACAGCGCCTAGGCTATGGCTACACCTTC,CATGQRLGYGYTF
TRBV27,.,TRBJ1-6,.,TGTGCCAGCAGTCCGGACCTGGGGAATTCACCCCTCCACTTT,CASSPDLGNSPLHF
TRBV2,TRBD2,TRBJ2-7,.,TGTGCCAGCAGTGAGGCGAATAGCGGGAGGGCCTACGAGCAGTACTTC,CASSEANSGRAYEQYF
TRBV19,.,TRBJ2-1,.,TGTGCCAGTGCGTTTCGGGGGCTATACAATGAGCAGTTCTTC,CASAFRGLYNEQFF
TRBV28,.,TRBJ1-5,.,TGTGCCAGCAGTTCACCGGGATGGGGGAGCAATCAGCCCCAGCATTTT,CASSSPGWGSNQPQHF
TRBV19,.,TRBJ1-1,.,TGTGCCAGTAGTCCTCCGGGAGTCTTCAAGAACACTGAAGCTTTCTTT,CASSPPGVFKNTEAFF
TRBV27,TRBD2,TRBJ2-7,.,TGTGCCAGCAGTTTAAGCCCCGGGACTAGCTTCTACGAGCAGTACTTC,CASSLSPGTSFYEQYF
TRBV6-6,.,TRBJ2-1,.,TGTGCCAGCAGCTGGACACGCTGGGATGAGCAGTTCTTC,CASSWTRWDEQFF
TRBV5-8,TRBD2,TRBJ2-3,.,TGTGCCAGCAGCATAACTAGCGGCCTTAATGAGCAGTATTTT,CASSITSGLNEQYF
TRBV9,TRBD2,TRBJ2-1,.,TGTGCCAGCAGCAGTAGCGGGGGACATTACAATGAGCAGTTCTTC,CASSSSGGHYNEQFF
TRBV9,.,TRBJ2-7,.,TGTGCCAGCAGCGCCTCCCCCGGGCAGACCTACGAGCAGTACTTC,CASSASPGQTYEQYF
TRBV19,TRBD2,TRBJ2-7,.,TGTGCCAGTAGTGCGGGGGTAGGGTACGAGCAGTACTTC,CASSAGVGYEQYF
TRBV5-6,TRBD1,TRBJ1-2,few,TGTGCCAGCAGCATCAACAGGGGCCCACATGGGGGCTACACCTTC,CASSINRGPHGGYTF
TRBV9,.,TRBJ2-1,.,TGTGCCAGCAGCTTGACTTTTGGGTCCTACAATGAGCAGTTCTTC,CASSLTFGSYNEQFF
TRBV29-1,.,TRBJ2-1,.,TGCAGCGTGACCCCTCAGACTCGAACCTACAATGAGCAGTTCTTC,CSVTPQTRTYNEQFF
TRBV5-1,.,TRBJ2-3,.,TGCGCCAGCAGCTTGAAGGGGAGGACAGATACGCAGTATTTT,CASSLKGRTDTQYF
TRBV5-6,.,TRBJ1-5,.,TGTGCCAGCAGCTTAAGGTTTAACAATCAGCCCCAGCATTTT,CASSLRFNNQPQHF